What follows describes a single TCR beta chain. This record belongs to a study of blood T cells in healthy people across ages. A second 7 to 11 cycle PCR used barcoded and J-beta primers. CDR3-containing paired-end reads numbered at least 2.5 million in each sample. TCRdb reprocessed the 5' RACE reads via MiXCR and lists one record per CDR3 protein. The repertoire consists of 550,000 to 800,000 distinct CDR3 sequences, with around 21% occurring once and the leading ten covering 3% to 4.5%. The CDR3 sequence is 14 residues long. With 6 bases clipped from V and 4 bases from J, the junction kept 8 bases outside the gene matches. From germline, CDR1 is DFQATT and CDR2 SNEGSKA (reference sequence).

This chain uses TRBV20-1 with TRBJ2-7; 11 positions agree with TRBD2. The origin of this receptor is a man aged 70 or older in good health. Sample: blood. The CDR3 protein is CSAVAGGPHYEQYF. The CDR3 DNA sequence: TGCAGTGCAGTAGCGGGGGGGCCCCATTACGAGCAGTACTTC.